This TCR beta chain was recovered during a study of early T cells in non-severe SARS-CoV-2 infection. Whole-study context: Sequencing was performed on bulk RNA from unsorted whole blood, leaving chains unpaired. Study conclusions and caveats: VDJdb-based annotation leaned toward anti-spike CD8 responses and missed private and CD4 specificities.

Germline V gene data show CDR1 as LGHDT and CDR2 as YNNKEL (reference sequence). After removal of 3 bases from V and 6 bases from J, the junction contained 9 bases not matched to a gene. The CDR3 is made up of 15 amino acids. This clonotype was recorded a few times. The antigen is unknown. Separate cDNA molecules each had unique molecular identifiers attached to them. TCRdb used MiXCR to reprocess the 5' RACE reads, holding one entry per CDR3 protein. The table has about 35,000 distinct CDR3 sequences, under 7.5% seen once; the top ten hold less than 5%. Sequenced: whole blood. V gene TRBV3-1 combines with J gene TRBJ2-3, with TRBD2 matching 7 bases. The receptor comes from an adult who was a healthcare worker with PCR-confirmed SARS-CoV-2 infection or an uninfected control (not recorded which). The CDR3 reads CASSHGGSTGDTQYF. The CDR3 nucleotides are TGTGCCAGCAGCCACGGCGGGAGCACGGGGGATACGCAGTATTTT.